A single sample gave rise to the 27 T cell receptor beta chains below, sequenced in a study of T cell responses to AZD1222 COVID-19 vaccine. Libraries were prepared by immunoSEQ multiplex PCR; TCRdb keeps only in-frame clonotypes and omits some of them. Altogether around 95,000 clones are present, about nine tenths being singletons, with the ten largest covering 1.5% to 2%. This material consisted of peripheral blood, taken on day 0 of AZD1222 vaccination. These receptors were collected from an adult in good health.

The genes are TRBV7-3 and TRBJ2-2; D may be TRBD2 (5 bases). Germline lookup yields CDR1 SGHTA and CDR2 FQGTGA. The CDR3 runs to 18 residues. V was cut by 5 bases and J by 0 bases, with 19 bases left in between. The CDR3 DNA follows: TGTGCCAGCAGCGTCTTCGCGCTAGCACCCACGAACACCGGGGAGCTGTTTTTT. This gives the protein CASSVFALAPTNTGELFF.

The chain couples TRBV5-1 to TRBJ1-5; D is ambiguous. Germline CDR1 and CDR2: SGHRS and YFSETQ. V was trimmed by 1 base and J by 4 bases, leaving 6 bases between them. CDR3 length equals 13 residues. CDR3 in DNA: TGCGCCAGCAGCTTGAACGGTAATCAGCCCCAGCATTTT. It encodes CASSLNGNQPQHF. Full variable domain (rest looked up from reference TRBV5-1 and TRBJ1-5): KAGVTQTPRYLIKTRGQQVTLSCSPISGHRSVSWYQQTPGQGLQFLFEYFSETQRNKGNFPGRFSGRQFSNSRSEMNVSTLELGDSALYLCASSLNGNQPQHFGDGTRLSIL.

The CDR3 DNA sequence: TGTGCCAGCGCTCAGATGAGCTCCTATAATTCACCCCTCCACTTT. Residues: CASAQMSSYNSPLHF. The V gene is TRBV6-5, the J gene TRBJ1-6; D not resolved. The CDR3 spans 15 residues. The V gene's germline CDR1 is MNHEY and CDR2 SVGAGI. Trimming took 8 bases from V and 0 from J, leaving 11 bases between them.

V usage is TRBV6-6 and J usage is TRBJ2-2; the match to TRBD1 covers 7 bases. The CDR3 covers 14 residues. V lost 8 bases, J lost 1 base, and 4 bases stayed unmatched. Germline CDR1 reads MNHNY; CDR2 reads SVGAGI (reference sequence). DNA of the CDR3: TGTGCCAGCCAAGGGACAGAGAACACCGGGGAGCTGTTTTTT. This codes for CASQGTENTGELFF.

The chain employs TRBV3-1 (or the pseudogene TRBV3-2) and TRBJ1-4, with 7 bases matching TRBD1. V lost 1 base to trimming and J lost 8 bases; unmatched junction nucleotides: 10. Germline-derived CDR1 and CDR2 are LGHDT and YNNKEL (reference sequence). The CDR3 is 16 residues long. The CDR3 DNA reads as TGTGCCAGCAGCCAAGGAACTGACAGGGTGTCCGAAAAACTGTTTTTT. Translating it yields CASSQGTDRVSEKLFF.

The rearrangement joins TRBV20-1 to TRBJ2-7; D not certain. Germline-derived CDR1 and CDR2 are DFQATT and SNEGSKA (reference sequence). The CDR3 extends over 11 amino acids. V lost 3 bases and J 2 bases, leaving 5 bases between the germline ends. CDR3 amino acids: CSASNAYEQYF. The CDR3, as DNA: TGCAGTGCTAGCAATGCCTACGAGCAGTACTTC.

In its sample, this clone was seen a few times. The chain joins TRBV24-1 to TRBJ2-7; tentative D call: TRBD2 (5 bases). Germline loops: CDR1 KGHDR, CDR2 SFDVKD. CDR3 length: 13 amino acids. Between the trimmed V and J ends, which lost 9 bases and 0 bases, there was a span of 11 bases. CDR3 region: CATPEGCSYEQYF. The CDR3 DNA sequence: TGTGCCACCCCCGAGGGCTGCTCCTACGAGCAGTACTTC.

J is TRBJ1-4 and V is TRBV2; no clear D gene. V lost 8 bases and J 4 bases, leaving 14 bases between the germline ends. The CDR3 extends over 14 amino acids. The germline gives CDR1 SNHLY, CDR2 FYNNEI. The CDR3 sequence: CASGGRTYNEKLFF. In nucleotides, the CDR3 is TGTGCCAGCGGTGGACGGACCTATAATGAAAAACTGTTTTTT.

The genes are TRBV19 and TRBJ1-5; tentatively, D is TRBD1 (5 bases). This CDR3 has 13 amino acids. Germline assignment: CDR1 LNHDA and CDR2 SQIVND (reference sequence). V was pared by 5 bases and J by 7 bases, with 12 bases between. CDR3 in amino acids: CASSEQGEQPQHF. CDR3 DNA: TGTGCCAGTAGTGAGCAGGGTGAGCAGCCCCAGCATTTT.

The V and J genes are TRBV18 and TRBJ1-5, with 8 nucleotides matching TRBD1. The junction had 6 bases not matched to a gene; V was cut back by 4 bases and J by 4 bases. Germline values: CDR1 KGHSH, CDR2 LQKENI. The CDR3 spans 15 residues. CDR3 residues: CASSQNNRGNQPQHF. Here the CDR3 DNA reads TGTGCCAGCTCACAGAATAACAGGGGGAATCAGCCCCAGCATTTT. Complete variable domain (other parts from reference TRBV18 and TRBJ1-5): NAGVMQNPRHLVRRRGQEARLRCSPMKGHSHVYWYRQLPEEGLKFMVYLQKENIIDESGMPKERFSAEFPKEGPSILRIQQVVRGDSAAYFCASSQNNRGNQPQHFGDGTRLSIL.

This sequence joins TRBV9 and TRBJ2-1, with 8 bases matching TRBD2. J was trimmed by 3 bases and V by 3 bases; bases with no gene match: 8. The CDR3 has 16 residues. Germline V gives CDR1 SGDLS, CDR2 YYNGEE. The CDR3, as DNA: TGTGCCAGCAGCGCTCTCCGAAGCGGGGGCTACAATGAGCAGTTCTTC. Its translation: CASSALRSGGYNEQFF.

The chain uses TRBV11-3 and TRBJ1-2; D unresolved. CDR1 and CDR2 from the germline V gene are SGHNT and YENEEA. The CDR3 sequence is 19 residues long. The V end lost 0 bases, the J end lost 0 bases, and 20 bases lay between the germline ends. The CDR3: CASSLDCCTERLANYGYTF. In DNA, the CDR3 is TGTGCCAGCAGCTTAGATTGTTGTACTGAGAGGTTAGCTAACTATGGCTACACCTTC.

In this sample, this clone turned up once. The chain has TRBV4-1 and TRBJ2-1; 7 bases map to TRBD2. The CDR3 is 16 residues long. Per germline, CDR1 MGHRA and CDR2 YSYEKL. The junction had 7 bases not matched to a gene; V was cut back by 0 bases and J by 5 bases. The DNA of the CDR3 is TGCGCCAGCAGCCAAGACGGGACTAACTCTGACAATGAGCAGTTCTTC. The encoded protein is CASSQDGTNSDNEQFF.

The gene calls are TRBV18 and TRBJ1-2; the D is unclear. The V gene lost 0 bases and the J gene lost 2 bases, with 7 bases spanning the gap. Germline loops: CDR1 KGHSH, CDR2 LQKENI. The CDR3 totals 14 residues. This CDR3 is CASSPPGKNYGYTF. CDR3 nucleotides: TGTGCCAGCTCACCACCGGGCAAGAACTATGGCTACACCTTC.

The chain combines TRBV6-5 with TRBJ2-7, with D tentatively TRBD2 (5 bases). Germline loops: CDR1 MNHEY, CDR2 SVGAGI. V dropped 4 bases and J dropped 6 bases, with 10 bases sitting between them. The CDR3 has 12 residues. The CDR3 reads CASSSPRGEQYF. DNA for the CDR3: TGTGCCAGCAGTTCCCCACGGGGCGAGCAGTACTTC.

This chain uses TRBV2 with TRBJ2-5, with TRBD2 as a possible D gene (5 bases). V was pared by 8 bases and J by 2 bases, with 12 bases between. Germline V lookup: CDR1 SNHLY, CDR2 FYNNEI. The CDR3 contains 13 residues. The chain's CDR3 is CASRYSVQETQYF. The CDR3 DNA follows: TGTGCCAGCCGGTATAGCGTTCAAGAGACCCAGTACTTC.

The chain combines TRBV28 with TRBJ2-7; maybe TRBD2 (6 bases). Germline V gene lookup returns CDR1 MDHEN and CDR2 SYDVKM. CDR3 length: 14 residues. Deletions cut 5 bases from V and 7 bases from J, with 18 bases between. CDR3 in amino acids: CASSPTGVGAEQYF. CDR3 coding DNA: TGTGCCAGCAGTCCAACGGGGGTCGGTGCGGAGCAGTACTTC.

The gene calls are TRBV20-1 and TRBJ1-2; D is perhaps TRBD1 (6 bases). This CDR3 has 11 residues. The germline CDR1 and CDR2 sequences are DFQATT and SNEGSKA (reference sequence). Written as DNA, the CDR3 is TGCAGCGGGACACCGTCCTATGGCTACACCTTC. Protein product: CSGTPSYGYTF.

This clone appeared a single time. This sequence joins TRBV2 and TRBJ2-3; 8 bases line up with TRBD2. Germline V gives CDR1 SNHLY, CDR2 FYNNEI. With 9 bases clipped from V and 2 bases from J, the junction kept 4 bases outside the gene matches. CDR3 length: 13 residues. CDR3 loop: CARVAGLTDTQYF. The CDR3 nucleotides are TGTGCCAGAGTAGCGGGGCTCACAGATACGCAGTATTTT. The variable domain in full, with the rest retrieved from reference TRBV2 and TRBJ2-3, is EPEVTQTPSHQVTQMGQEVILRCVPISNHLYFYWYRQILGQKVEFLVSFYNNEISEKSEIFDDQFSVERPDGSNFTLKIRSTKLEDSAMYFCARVAGLTDTQYFGPGTRLTVL.

In DNA form, the CDR3 reads TGCGCCCCCCAGTGTCCGGGACTAGCGACCGGCGACGAGCAGTACTTC. Residues: CAPQCPGLATGDEQYF. V and J are TRBV5-1 and TRBJ2-7, with TRBD2 matching 10 bases. Unmatched junction bases numbered 18, after V lost 10 bases and J lost 5 bases. The CDR3 contains 16 residues. The germline gives CDR1 SGHRS, CDR2 YFSETQ.

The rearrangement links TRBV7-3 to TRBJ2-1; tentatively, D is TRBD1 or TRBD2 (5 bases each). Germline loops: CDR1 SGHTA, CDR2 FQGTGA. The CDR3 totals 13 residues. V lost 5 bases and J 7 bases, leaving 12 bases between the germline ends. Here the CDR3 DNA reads TGTGCCAGCAGCCTTGGGACCGAGAATGAGCAGTTCTTC. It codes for CASSLGTENEQFF.

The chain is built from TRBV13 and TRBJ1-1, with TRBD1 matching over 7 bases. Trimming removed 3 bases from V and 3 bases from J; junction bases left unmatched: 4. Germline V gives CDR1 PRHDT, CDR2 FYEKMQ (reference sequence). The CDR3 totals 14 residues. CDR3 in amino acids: CASSFWTGDTEAFF. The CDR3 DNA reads TGTGCCAGCAGCTTCTGGACAGGAGACACTGAAGCTTTCTTT.

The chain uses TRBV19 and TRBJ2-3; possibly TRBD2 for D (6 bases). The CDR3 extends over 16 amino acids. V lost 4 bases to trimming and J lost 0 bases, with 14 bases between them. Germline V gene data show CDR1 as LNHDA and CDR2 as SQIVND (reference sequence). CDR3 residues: CASSSPVLASTDTQYF. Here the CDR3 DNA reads TGTGCCAGTAGTAGTCCCGTACTAGCCAGCACAGATACGCAGTATTTT.

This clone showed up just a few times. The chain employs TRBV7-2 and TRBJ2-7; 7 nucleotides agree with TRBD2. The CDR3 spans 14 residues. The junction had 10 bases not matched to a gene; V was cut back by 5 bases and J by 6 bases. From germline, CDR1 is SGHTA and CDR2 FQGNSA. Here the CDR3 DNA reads TGTGCCAGCAGCCTTGGGGGGGGTATCTTCGAGCAGTACTTC. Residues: CASSLGGGIFEQYF.

Written as DNA, the CDR3 is TGTGCCAGCAGGCGCCTTGACGGCCGCACAGATACGCAGTATTTT. Its protein is CASRRLDGRTDTQYF. This rearrangement joins TRBV27 to TRBJ2-3; the D is unclear. The CDR3 loop spans 15 amino acids. The V gene's germline CDR1 is MNHEY and CDR2 SMNVEV (reference sequence). Trimming removed 6 bases from V and 1 base from J, with 14 bases in between.

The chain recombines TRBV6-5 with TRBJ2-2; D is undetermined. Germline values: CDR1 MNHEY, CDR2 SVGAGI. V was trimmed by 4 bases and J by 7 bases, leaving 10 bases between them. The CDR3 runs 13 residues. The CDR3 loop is CASSWGSGGELFF. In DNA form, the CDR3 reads TGTGCCAGCAGTTGGGGTTCGGGCGGGGAGCTGTTTTTT.

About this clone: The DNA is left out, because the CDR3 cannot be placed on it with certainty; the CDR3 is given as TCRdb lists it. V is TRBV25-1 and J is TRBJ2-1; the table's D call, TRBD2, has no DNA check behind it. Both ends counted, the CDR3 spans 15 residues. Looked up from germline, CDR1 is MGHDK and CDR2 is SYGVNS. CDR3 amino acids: CASSTSKRLYNEQFF.